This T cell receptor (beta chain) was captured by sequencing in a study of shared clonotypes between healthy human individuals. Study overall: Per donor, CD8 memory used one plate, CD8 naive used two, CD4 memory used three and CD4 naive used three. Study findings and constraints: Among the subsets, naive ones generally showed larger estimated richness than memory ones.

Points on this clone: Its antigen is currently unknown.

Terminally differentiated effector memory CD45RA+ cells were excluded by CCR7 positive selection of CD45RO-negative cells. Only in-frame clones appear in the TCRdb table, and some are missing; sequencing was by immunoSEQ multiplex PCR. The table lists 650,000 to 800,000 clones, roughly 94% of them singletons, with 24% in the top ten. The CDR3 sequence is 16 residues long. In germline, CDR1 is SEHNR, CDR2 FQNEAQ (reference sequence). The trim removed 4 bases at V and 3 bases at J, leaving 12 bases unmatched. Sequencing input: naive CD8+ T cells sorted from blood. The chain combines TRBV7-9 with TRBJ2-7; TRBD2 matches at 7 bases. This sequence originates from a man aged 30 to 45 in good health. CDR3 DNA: TGTGCCAGCAGCTCCCCGATAAGCGGGGCCTACTACGAGCAGTACTTC. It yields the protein CASSSPISGAYYEQYF.